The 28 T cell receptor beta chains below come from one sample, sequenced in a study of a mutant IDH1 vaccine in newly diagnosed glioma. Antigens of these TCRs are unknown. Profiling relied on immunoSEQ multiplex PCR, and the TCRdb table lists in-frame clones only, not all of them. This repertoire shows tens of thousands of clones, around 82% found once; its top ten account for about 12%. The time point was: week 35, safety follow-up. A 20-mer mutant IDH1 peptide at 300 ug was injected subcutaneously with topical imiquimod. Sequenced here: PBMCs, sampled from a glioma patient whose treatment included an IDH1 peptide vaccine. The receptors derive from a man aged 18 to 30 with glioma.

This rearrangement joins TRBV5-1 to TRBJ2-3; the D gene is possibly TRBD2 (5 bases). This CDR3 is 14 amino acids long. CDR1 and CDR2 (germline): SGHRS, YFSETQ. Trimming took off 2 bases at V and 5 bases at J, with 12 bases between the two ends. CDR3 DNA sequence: TGCGCCAGCAGCTTAGGAACTCGGGGAGATACGCAGTATTTT. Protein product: CASSLGTRGDTQYF. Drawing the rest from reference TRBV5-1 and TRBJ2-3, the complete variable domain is KAGVTQTPRYLIKTRGQQVTLSCSPISGHRSVSWYQQTPGQGLQFLFEYFSETQRNKGNFPGRFSGRQFSNSRSEMNVSTLELGDSALYLCASSLGTRGDTQYFGPGTRLTVL.

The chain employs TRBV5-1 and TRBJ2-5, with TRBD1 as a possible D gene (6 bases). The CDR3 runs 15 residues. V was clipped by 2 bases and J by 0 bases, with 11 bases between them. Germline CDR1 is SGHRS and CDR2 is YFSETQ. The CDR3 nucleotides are TGCGCCAGCAGCTTAGCAGGGGTAAACCAAGAGACCCAGTACTTC. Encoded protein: CASSLAGVNQETQYF.

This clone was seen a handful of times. Here the CDR3 DNA reads TGTGCCAGCAGCTTAGCATTGGGGACTGCTAATGAAAAACTGTTTTTT. Protein: CASSLALGTANEKLFF. This sequence joins TRBV7-9 and TRBJ1-4; tentative D call: TRBD1 (5 bases). Trimming removed 0 bases from V and 3 bases from J, with 11 bases in between. CDR1 is SEHNR, CDR2 FQNEAQ, per germline (reference sequence). The CDR3 runs 16 residues.

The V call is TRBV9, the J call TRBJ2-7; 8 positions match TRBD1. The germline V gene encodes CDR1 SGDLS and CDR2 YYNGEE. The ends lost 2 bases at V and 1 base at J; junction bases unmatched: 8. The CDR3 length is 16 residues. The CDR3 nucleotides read TGTGCCAGCAGCGTTAACCCTGGACAGGGATCCTACGAGCAGTACTTC. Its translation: CASSVNPGQGSYEQYF.

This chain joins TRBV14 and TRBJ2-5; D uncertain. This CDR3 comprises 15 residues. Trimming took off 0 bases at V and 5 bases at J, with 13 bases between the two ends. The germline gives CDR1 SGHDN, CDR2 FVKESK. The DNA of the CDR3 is TGTGCCAGCAGCCAAGATTTCGGCCCTGGGGAGACCCAGTACTTC. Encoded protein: CASSQDFGPGETQYF.

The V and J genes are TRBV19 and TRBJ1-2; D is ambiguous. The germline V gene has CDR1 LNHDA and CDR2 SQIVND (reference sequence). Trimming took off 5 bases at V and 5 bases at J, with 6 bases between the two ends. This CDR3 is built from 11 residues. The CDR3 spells CASSRQYGYTF. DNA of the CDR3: TGTGCCAGTAGTCGACAATATGGCTACACCTTC.

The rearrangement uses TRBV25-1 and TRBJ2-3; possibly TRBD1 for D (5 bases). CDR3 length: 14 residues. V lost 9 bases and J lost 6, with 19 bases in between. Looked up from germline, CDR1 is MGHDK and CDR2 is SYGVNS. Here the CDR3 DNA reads TGTGCCAGTGGGGCTACGATAGAGTTTGATACGCAGTATTTT. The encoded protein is CASGATIEFDTQYF.

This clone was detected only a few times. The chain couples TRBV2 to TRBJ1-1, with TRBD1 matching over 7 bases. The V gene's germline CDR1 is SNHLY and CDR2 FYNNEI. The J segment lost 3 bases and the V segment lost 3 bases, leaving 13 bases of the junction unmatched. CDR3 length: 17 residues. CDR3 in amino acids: CASSDSPVIQGDTEAFF. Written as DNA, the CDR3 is TGTGCCAGCAGTGATTCCCCGGTAATCCAGGGGGACACTGAAGCTTTCTTT.

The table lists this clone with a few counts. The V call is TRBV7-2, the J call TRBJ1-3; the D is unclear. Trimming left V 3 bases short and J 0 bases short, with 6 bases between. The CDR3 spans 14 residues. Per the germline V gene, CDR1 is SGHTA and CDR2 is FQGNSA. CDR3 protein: CASSFSSSGNTIYF. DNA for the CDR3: TGTGCCAGCAGCTTCAGCAGCTCTGGAAACACCATATATTTT. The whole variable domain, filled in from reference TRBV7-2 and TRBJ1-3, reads GAGVSQSPSNKVTEKGKDVELRCDPISGHTALYWYRQSLGQGLEFLIYFQGNSAPDKSGLPSDRFSAERTGGSVSTLTIQRTQQEDSAVYLCASSFSSSGNTIYFGEGSWLTVV.

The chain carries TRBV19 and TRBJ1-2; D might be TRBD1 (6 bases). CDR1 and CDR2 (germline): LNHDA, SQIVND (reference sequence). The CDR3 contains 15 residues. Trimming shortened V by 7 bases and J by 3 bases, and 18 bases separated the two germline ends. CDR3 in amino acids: CASNRETREDYGYTF. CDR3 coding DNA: TGTGCCAGTAACAGGGAGACACGAGAGGACTATGGCTACACCTTC.

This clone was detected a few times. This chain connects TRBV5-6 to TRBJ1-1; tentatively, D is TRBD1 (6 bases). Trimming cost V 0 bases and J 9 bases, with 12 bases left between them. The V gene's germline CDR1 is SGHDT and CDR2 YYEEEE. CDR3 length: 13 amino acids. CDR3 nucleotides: TGTGCCAGCAGCTTGGGAGTTACAGGGAAAGCTTTCTTT. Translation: CASSLGVTGKAFF.

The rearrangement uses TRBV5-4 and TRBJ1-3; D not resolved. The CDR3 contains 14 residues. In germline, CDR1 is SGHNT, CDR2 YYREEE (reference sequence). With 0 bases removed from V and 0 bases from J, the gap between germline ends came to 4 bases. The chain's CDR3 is CASSLESSGNTIYF. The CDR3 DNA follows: TGTGCCAGCAGCTTGGAAAGCTCTGGAAACACCATATATTTT.

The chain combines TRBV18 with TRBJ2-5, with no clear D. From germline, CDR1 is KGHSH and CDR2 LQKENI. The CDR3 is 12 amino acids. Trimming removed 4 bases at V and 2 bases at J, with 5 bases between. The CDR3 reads CASSRQQETQYF. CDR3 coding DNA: TGTGCCAGCTCACGCCAACAAGAGACCCAGTACTTC.

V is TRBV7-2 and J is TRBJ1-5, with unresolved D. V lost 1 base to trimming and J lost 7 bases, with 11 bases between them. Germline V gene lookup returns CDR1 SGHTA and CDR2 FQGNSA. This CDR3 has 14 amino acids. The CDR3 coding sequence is TGTGCCAGCAGCTTAGAAGGAGGGCAACAGCCCCAGCATTTT. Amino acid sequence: CASSLEGGQQPQHF.

In nucleotides, the CDR3 is TGTGCCAGCAGCTGGGGGCGTAGCAATCAGCCCCAGCATTTT. Its protein is CASSWGRSNQPQHF. This chain links TRBV5-8 with TRBJ1-5; D is perhaps TRBD1 (6 bases). The germline V gene encodes CDR1 SGHTS and CDR2 YDEGEE. V was clipped by 3 bases and J by 0 bases, with 7 bases between them. The CDR3 consists of 14 residues.

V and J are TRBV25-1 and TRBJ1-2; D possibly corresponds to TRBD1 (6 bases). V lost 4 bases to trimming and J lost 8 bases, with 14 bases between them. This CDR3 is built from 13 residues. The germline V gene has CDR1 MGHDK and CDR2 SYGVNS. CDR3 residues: CASSGPVGGGYTF. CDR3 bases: TGTGCCAGCAGTGGCCCTGTTGGGGGCGGCTACACCTTC.

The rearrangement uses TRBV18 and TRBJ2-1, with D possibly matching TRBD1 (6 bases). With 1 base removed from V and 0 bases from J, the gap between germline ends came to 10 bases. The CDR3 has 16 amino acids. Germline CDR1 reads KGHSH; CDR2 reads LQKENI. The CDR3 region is CASSPRGQSSYNEQFF. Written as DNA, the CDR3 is TGTGCCAGCTCACCACGAGGACAGAGCTCCTACAATGAGCAGTTCTTC.

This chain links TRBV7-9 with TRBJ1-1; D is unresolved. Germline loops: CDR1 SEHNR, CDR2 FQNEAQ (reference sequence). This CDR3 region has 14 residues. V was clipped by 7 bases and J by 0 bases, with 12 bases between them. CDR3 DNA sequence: TGTGCCAGCAACCCCGGGCGTGTGAACACTGAAGCTTTCTTT. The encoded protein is CASNPGRVNTEAFF.

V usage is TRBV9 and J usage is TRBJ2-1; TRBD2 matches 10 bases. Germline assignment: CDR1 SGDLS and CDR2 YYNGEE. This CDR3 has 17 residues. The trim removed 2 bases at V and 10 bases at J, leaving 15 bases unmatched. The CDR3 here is CASSVAGTSVRAREQFF. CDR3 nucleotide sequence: TGTGCCAGCAGCGTGGCCGGGACTAGCGTTCGGGCGAGAGAGCAGTTCTTC.

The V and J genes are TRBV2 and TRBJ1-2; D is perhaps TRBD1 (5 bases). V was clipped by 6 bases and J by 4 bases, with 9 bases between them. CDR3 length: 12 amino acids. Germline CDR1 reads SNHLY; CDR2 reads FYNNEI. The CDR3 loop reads CASRGLSYGYTF. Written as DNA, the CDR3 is TGTGCCAGCAGGGGGCTCAGCTATGGCTACACCTTC.

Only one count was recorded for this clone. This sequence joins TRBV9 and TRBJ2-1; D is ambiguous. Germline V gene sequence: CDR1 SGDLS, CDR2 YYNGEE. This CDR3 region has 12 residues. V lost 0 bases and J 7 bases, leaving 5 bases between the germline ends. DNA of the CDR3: TGTGCCAGCAGCGTAGTAGAAAATGAGCAGTTCTTC. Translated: CASSVVENEQFF.

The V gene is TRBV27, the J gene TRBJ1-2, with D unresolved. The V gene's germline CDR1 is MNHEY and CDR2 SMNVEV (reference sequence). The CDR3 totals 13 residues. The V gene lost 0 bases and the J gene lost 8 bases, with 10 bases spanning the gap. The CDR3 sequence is CASSLSSRAGYTF. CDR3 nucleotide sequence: TGTGCCAGCAGTTTATCCTCTAGGGCGGGCTACACCTTC.

CDR3 DNA: TGTGCCAGCAGCCCCCGGGCAGGCAGCAATGAGCAGTTCTTC. Amino acid sequence: CASSPRAGSNEQFF. The rearrangement links TRBV13 to TRBJ2-1; D unresolved. The CDR3 length is 14 residues. The V gene lost 5 bases and the J gene lost 6 bases, with 14 bases spanning the gap. The germline V gene has CDR1 PRHDT and CDR2 FYEKMQ (reference sequence).

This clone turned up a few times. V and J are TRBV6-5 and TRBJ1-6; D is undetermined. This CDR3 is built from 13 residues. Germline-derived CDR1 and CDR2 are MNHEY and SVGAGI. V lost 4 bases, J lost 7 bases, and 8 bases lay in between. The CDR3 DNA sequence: TGTGCCAGCAGTTGGGAGAGGAATTCACCCCTCCACTTT. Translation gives CASSWERNSPLHF.

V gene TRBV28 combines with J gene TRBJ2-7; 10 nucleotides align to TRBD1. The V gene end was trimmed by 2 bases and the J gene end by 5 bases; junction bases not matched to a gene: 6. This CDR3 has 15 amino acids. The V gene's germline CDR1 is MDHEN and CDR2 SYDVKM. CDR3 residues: CASSLPPGQGNEQYF. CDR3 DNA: TGTGCCAGCAGTTTACCCCCGGGACAGGGGAACGAGCAGTACTTC.

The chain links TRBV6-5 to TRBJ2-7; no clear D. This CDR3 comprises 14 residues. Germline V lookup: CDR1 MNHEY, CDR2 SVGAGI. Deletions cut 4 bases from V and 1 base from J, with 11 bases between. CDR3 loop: CASSFRWQSYEQYF. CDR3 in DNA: TGTGCCAGCAGTTTCCGATGGCAGTCCTACGAGCAGTACTTC.

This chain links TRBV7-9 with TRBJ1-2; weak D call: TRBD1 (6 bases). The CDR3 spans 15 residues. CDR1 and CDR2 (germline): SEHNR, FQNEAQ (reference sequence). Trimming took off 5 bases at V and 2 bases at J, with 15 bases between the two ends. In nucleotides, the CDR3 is TGTGCCAGCAGCGTACACAGGGAAACCAACTATGGCTACACCTTC. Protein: CASSVHRETNYGYTF.

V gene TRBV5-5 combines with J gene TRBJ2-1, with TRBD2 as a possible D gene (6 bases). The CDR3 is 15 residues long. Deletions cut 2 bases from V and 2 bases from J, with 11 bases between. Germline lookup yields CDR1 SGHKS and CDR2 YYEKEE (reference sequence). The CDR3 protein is CASSLGLSTYNEQFF. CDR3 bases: TGTGCCAGCAGCTTAGGACTATCCACCTACAATGAGCAGTTCTTC.